The entry that follows covers one TCR beta chain sequence. Its antigen is not identified. A much more abundant neighbour one base away suggests this may be a read error. Disease duration was under 3 months in the ophthalmopathy patients, who also had a Clinical Activity Score of at least 3 and a NOSPECS grade of at least 4. The entry originates in a study of T cells in Graves' hyperthyroidism and ophthalmopathy. Study-wide background: Peripheral blood was taken when the disease was first diagnosed, before any treatment began. Study-level points and caveats: Blood samples included most of the expanded thyroid clonotypes exceeding 0.001. By a 13 V-J model, ophthalmopathy was set apart from stable hyperthyroidism.

Germline CDR1 SNHLY, CDR2 FYNNEI. The CDR3 length is 16 residues. Regions amplified from RNA transcripts were the TCR beta CDR3 regions. RT-PCR in the first round (using the HTBI primer set) targeted the TCR CDR3. TCRdb ran MiXCR on the multiplex PCR reads and lists one entry per CDR3 protein. The data hold about 370,000 distinct CDR3 sequences, with roughly 15% observed a single time. The rearrangement uses TRBV2 and TRBJ2-4; no clear D gene. The source material was blood. The source of this sequence is a woman aged 60-75 years with Graves' ophthalmopathy. CDR3 protein: CAGSEALAVGQNIQYF. The CDR3 bases are TGTGCCGGCAGTGAGGCGTTGGCAGTAGGACAAAACATTCAGTACTTC.